The rows below give T cell receptor beta chains drawn from one sample of a study of STAT5B mutations in CD4+ large granular lymphocyte leukemia. Generated by immunoSEQ multiplex PCR, the TCRdb table keeps only in-frame clones and is missing some. The sample includes roughly 34,000 clones, roughly 76% of them seen just once. The sample consisted of CD4+ T cells from blood buffy coats. These receptors were obtained from a human donor in good health. Each CDR3 is given with its conserved first and last residue. Fields, in order: V gene, J gene, CDR3 protein.

TRBV12-2	TRBJ2-2	CASRPRGLANTGELFF
TRBV28	TRBJ1-5	CASSLTQITRGAQHF
TRBV11-2	TRBJ2-6	CASSLAGANVLTF
TRBV6-6	TRBJ2-6	CASSDNSGANVLTF
TRBV7-9	TRBJ2-2	CASDMSGGNPGELFF
TRBV6-5	TRBJ2-2	CASSFGISDTGELFF
TRBV29-1	TRBJ2-1	CSVDKGLAGLYNEQFF
TRBV11-2	TRBJ2-7	CASSLAQGVVEQYF
TRBV28	TRBJ1-5	CAGARGRGQPQHF
TRBV7-2	TRBJ1-5	CASSLGQGASNQPQHF
TRBV4-1	TRBJ2-1	CASSQVTSGRAKGEQFF
TRBV7-2	TRBJ2-7	CASSSRTSGVSEQYF
TRBV27	TRBJ2-1	CASSPGDGKFSYNEQFF
TRBV4-2	TRBJ2-1	CASSQDWTSGSVEQFF
TRBV28	TRBJ1-2	CASSLDAPGYTF
TRBV27	TRBJ2-5	CARGQGEETQYF